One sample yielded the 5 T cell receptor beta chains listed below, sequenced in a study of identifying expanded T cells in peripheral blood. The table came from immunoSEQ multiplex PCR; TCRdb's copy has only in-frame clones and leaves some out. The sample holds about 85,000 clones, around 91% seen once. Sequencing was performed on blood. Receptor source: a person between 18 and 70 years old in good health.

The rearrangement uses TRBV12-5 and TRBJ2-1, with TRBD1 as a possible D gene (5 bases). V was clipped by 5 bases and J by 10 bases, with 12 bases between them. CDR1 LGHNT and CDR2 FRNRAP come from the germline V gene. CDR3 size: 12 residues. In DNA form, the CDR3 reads TGTGCTAGTGGTCTAGGGGCGCGAGAGCAGTTCTTC. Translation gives CASGLGAREQFF.

CDR3 residues: CASSWDRAATEAFF. The DNA of the CDR3 is TGTGCCAGCAGCTGGGACAGGGCTGCCACTGAAGCTTTCTTT. This chain connects TRBV7-2 to TRBJ1-1; 9 bases fit TRBD1. The CDR3 has 14 amino acids. Trimming removed 4 bases from V and 4 bases from J; junction bases left unmatched: 4. Germline CDR1 SGHTA, CDR2 FQGNSA. The full variable domain, its missing parts supplied by reference TRBV7-2 and TRBJ1-1, is GAGVSQSPSNKVTEKGKDVELRCDPISGHTALYWYRQSLGQGLEFLIYFQGNSAPDKSGLPSDRFSAERTGGSVSTLTIQRTQQEDSAVYLCASSWDRAATEAFFGQGTRLTVV.

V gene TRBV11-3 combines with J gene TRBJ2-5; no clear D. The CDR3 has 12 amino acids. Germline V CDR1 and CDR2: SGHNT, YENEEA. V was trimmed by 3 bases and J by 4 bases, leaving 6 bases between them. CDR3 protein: CASSFGSETQYF. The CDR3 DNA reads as TGTGCCAGCAGCTTTGGATCAGAGACCCAGTACTTC.

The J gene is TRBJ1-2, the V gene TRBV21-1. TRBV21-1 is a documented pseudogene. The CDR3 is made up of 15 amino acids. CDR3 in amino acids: CASTSPWKLGDGYTF. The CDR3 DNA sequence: TGTGCCAGCACCTCCCCATGGAAGCTGGGGGATGGCTACACCTTC.

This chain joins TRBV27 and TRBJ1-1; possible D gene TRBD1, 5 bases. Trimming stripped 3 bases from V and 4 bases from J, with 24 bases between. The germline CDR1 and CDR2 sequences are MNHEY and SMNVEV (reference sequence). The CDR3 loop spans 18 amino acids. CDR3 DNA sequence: TGTGCCAGCAGTTTGGTGCAGGGATCAATGGGGAAGTCCACTGAAGCTTTCTTT. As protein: CASSLVQGSMGKSTEAFF.